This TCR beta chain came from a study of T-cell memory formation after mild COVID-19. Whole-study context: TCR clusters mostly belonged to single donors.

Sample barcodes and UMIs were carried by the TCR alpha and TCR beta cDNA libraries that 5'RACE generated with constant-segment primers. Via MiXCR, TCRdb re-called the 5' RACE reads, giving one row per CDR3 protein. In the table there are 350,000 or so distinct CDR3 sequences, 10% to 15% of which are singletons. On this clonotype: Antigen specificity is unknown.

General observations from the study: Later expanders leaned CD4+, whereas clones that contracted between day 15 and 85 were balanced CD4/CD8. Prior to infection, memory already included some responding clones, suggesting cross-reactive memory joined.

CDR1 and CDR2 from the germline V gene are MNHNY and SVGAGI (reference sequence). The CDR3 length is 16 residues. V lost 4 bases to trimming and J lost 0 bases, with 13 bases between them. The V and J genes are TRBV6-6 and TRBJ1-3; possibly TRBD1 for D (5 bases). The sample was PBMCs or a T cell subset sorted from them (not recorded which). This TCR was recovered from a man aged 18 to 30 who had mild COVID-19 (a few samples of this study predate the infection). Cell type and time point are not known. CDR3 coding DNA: TGTGCCAGCAGTTGGTCAGGGCGAAGCTCTGGAAACACCATATATTTT. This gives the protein CASSWSGRSSGNTIYF.